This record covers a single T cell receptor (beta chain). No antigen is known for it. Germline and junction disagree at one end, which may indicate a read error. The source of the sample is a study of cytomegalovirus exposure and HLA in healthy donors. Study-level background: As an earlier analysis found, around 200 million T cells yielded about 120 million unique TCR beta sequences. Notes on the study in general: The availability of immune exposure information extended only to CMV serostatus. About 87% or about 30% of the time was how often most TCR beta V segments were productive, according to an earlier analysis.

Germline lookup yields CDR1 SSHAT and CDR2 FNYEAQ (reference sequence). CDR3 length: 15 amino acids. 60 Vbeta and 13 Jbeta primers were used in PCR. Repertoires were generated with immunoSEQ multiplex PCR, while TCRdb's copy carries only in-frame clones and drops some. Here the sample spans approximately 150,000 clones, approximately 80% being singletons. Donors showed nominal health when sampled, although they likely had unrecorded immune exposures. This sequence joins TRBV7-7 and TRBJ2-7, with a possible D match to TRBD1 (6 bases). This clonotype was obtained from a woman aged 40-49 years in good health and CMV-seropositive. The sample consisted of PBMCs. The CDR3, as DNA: TGTGCTAGCAGCTTAGAAGCAGGGGCCCCCTACGAGCAGTACTTC. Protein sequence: CASSLEAGAPYEQYF.